The 25 T cell receptor beta chains listed next were all sequenced from one sample in a study of post-analysis software for immune sequencing data. Study-wide results and limits: A few TRBV segments, TRBV5-6, TRBV5-1 and TRBV20-1 among them, were found more frequent in patients than controls.

For these receptors, no antigen is known. The library was made from cDNA and included unique molecular identifiers. TCRdb called the PCR reads again in MiXCR, with one record for every CDR3 protein. The data contain approximately 690,000 distinct CDR3 sequences, more than 50% of them singletons. Sequenced input: blood. These receptors all stem from a girl aged 2-10 years with multiple sclerosis.

The V call is TRBV20-1, the J call TRBJ1-5, with 8 bases identical to TRBD1. Germline V lookup: CDR1 DFQATT, CDR2 SNEGSKA (reference sequence). With V trimmed by 3 bases and J by 5 bases, 3 bases remained unmatched. The CDR3 spans 13 residues. The CDR3 is CSARDRADQPQHF. CDR3 nucleotide sequence: TGCAGTGCTAGGGACAGGGCGGATCAGCCCCAGCATTTT.

V gene TRBV7-9 combines with J gene TRBJ1-1; D remains ambiguous. The V gene's germline CDR1 is SEHNR and CDR2 FQNEAQ (reference sequence). Trimming removed 4 bases at V and 5 bases at J, with 17 bases between. CDR3 length: 15 residues. CDR3 nucleotides: TGTGCCAGCAGCTACAATGCTGGGTACGGGACTGAAGCTTTCTTT. Residues: CASSYNAGYGTEAFF.

The V call is TRBV5-5, the J call TRBJ2-3; the match to TRBD2 covers 12 bases. This CDR3 comprises 16 residues. The V gene end was trimmed by 4 bases and the J gene end by 4 bases; junction bases not matched to a gene: 7. Per the germline V gene, CDR1 is SGHKS and CDR2 is YYEKEE (reference sequence). The CDR3 sequence: CASSRTSGRRADTQYF. CDR3 nucleotide sequence: TGTGCCAGCAGCAGAACTAGCGGGAGGAGGGCAGATACGCAGTATTTT. The variable domain in full, completed from reference TRBV5-5 and TRBJ2-3, reads DAGVTQSPTHLIKTRGQQVTLRCSPISGHKSVSWYQQVLGQGPQFIFQYYEKEERGRGNFPDRFSARQFPNYSSELNVNALLLGDSALYLCASSRTSGRRADTQYFGPGTRLTVL.

This chain uses TRBV2 with TRBJ2-5, with TRBD1 matching over 7 bases. Germline CDR1 and CDR2: SNHLY and FYNNEI. This CDR3 has 13 amino acids. V shed 4 bases, J shed 5 bases, and the junction held 4 bases outside the gene matches. CDR3 coding DNA: TGTGCCAGCAGTGCGACAGGGATGGAGACCCAGTACTTC. Amino acids: CASSATGMETQYF.

V is TRBV5-1 and J is TRBJ2-1; TRBD2 agrees at 8 bases. The germline gives CDR1 SGHRS, CDR2 YFSETQ. The V segment lost 4 bases and the J segment 9 bases; nucleotides outside the gene matches: 9. There are 14 residues in the CDR3. The DNA for the CDR3 is TGCGCCAGCAGCCCGGGACTAGGGCAGGCTGAGCAGTTCTTC. Its translation: CASSPGLGQAEQFF.

V usage is TRBV29-1 and J usage is TRBJ2-3; 13 nucleotides line up with TRBD2. Germline V CDR1 and CDR2: SQVTM, ANQGSEA. This CDR3 has 15 amino acids. V lost 5 bases and J lost 3; bases outside the gene matches: 5. The CDR3 sequence: CSVYTSGRGTDTQYF. The CDR3 DNA reads as TGCAGCGTTTATACTAGCGGGAGGGGAACAGATACGCAGTATTTT.

The CDR3 DNA reads TGTGCCAGCAGCCAGGAAGGAGGGACAGTCGCTTCGGCTCTCCACTTT. This codes for CASSQEGGTVASALHF. The gene calls are TRBV12-3 or TRBV12-4 and TRBJ1-6; 7 bases map to TRBD1. This CDR3 comprises 16 residues. V was pared by 6 bases and J by 16 bases, with 21 bases of the junction left unmatched.

This clonotype was detected only a few times. The chain uses TRBV6-2 or TRBV6-3 and TRBJ2-3; 13 nucleotides line up with TRBD2. The CDR3 has 16 amino acids. Germline lookup yields CDR1 MNHEY and CDR2 SVGEGT. V was pared by 7 bases and J by 6 bases, with 10 bases of the junction left unmatched. This CDR3 reads CASIGSGLAGLDTQYF. CDR3 nucleotides: TGTGCCAGCATCGGATCGGGACTAGCGGGGTTGGATACGCAGTATTTT.

V gene TRBV5-4 combines with J gene TRBJ2-1; 8 nucleotides agree with TRBD1. In germline, CDR1 is SGHNT, CDR2 YYREEE (reference sequence). The V gene end was trimmed by 4 bases and the J gene end by 7 bases; junction bases not matched to a gene: 13. This CDR3 region has 16 residues. The CDR3 here is CASSLGDRRTQNEQFF. The CDR3 coding sequence is TGTGCCAGCAGCCTGGGGGACAGGAGGACCCAAAATGAGCAGTTCTTC.

This clonotype has only a few counts. V gene TRBV12-3 or TRBV12-4 combines with J gene TRBJ1-2; D is perhaps TRBD1 (5 bases). V lost 6 bases to trimming and J lost 6 bases, with 8 bases between them. The CDR3 is 11 residues long. CDR3 amino acids: CASRRTNGYTF. CDR3 coding DNA: TGTGCCAGCAGGCGGACAAATGGCTACACCTTC.

The chain joins TRBV4-1 to TRBJ2-5; perhaps D is TRBD1 or TRBD2 (6 bases each). There are 18 residues in the CDR3. The ends were cut back, 0 bases at V and 3 bases at J, with 20 bases in the middle. Germline-derived CDR1 and CDR2 are MGHRA and YSYEKL. The CDR3 region is CASSQDMDYHRGEETQYF. The CDR3, as DNA: TGCGCCAGCAGCCAAGATATGGACTACCATAGGGGGGAAGAGACCCAGTACTTC.

This chain joins TRBV6-5 and TRBJ2-6, with 7 bases aligning to TRBD2. The J segment lost 0 bases and the V segment lost 2 bases, leaving 4 bases of the junction unmatched. Germline V gives CDR1 MNHEY, CDR2 SVGAGI. The CDR3 extends over 17 amino acids. In DNA form, the CDR3 reads TGTGCCAGCAGTTACGCCTCGGGGGGCTCTGGGGCCAACGTCCTGACTTTC. This encodes CASSYASGGSGANVLTF.

V and J are TRBV7-2 and TRBJ1-5; TRBD1 might be the D (5 bases). The CDR3 loop spans 15 amino acids. Germline CDR1 SGHTA, CDR2 FQGNSA. V lost 0 bases to trimming and J lost 9 bases, with 15 bases between them. The CDR3 protein is CASSLAQQGRGPQHF. For the CDR3, the DNA is TGTGCCAGCAGCTTAGCGCAGCAGGGCCGGGGGCCCCAGCATTTT.

This clonotype occurred a few times. The chain employs TRBV2 and TRBJ2-5, with a possible D match to TRBD2 (6 bases). This CDR3 spans 12 amino acids. Trimming left V 6 bases short and J 7 bases short, with 12 bases between. CDR1 is SNHLY and CDR2 is FYNNEI in the germline V gene. The chain's CDR3 is CASRERGTTQYF. Here the CDR3 DNA reads TGTGCCAGCAGGGAACGGGGGACGACCCAGTACTTC.

The table lists this clonotype with a few counts. Here the CDR3 reads CASSLAGRGNYGYTF. CDR3 sequence (DNA): TGTGCCAGCAGTTTAGCCGGGCGCGGAAACTATGGCTACACCTTC. The V gene is TRBV12-3 or TRBV12-4, the J gene TRBJ1-2; D call uncertain. V was cut by 0 bases and J by 2 bases, with 10 bases left in between. The CDR3 extends over 15 amino acids.

The V call is TRBV7-6, the J call TRBJ2-4; perhaps TRBD2 as D (6 bases). The CDR3 length is 12 residues. Germline CDR1 SGHVS, CDR2 FNYEAQ. V was pared by 1 base and J by 13 bases, with 11 bases between. The CDR3 is CASSLGSREQYF. The DNA of the CDR3 is TGTGCCAGCAGCTTAGGATCCCGGGAGCAGTACTTC.

This clonotype came up a few times. The V gene is TRBV6-4, the J gene TRBJ1-1; 9 nucleotides align to TRBD1. J gave up 4 bases and V 4 bases, and 1 base lay outside the gene matches. Per the germline V gene, CDR1 is MRHNA and CDR2 is SNTAGT. The CDR3 length is 13 residues. The CDR3 is CASSGTGATEAFF. The CDR3 DNA sequence: TGTGCCAGCAGTGGGACAGGGGCCACTGAAGCTTTCTTT.

This chain links TRBV6-5 with TRBJ2-7, with D possibly TRBD2 on 6 matching bases. From germline, CDR1 is MNHEY and CDR2 SVGAGI. The CDR3 runs 14 residues. Trimming pared 6 bases from V and 2 bases from J, leaving 14 bases between. The CDR3 spells CASSTGGEAYEQYF. The CDR3 DNA is TGTGCCAGCAGCACCGGGGGAGAGGCCTACGAGCAGTACTTC.

J is TRBJ2-3 and V is TRBV24-1, with D hard to call. V lost 6 bases and J lost 2, with 14 bases in between. CDR3 size: 15 residues. CDR1 KGHDR and CDR2 SFDVKD come from the germline V gene. This CDR3 is CATSFSTGATDTQYF. The CDR3 DNA is TGTGCCACCAGTTTCTCCACCGGCGCCACAGATACGCAGTATTTT.

This clonotype was detected ten times or more. This sequence joins TRBV6-5 and TRBJ2-1; D gene unclear. CDR1 is MNHEY, CDR2 SVGAGI, per germline. The CDR3 totals 13 residues. The V and J ends lost 3 bases and 4 bases respectively, with 7 bases between them. The CDR3 is CASSYTWYNEQFF. The CDR3 DNA is TGTGCCAGCAGTTATACCTGGTACAATGAGCAGTTCTTC.

This chain links TRBV3-1 with TRBJ1-2, with 7 bases that match TRBD1. CDR1 LGHDT and CDR2 YNNKEL come from the germline V gene (reference sequence). The CDR3 loop spans 15 amino acids. V shed 0 bases, J shed 6 bases, and the junction held 7 bases outside the gene matches. DNA of the CDR3: TGTGCCAGCAGCCAAGACGTAGGGGGCGCGGATGGCTACACCTTC. It translates to CASSQDVGGADGYTF.

The chain carries TRBV7-9 and TRBJ2-3, with TRBD1 matching 7 bases. CDR1 is SEHNR, CDR2 FQNEAQ, per germline (reference sequence). The J segment lost 2 bases and the V segment lost 4 bases, leaving 12 bases of the junction unmatched. CDR3 length equals 17 residues. CDR3 sequence: CASSSMMTGIYTDTQYF. CDR3 nucleotide sequence: TGTGCCAGCAGCTCGATGATGACAGGGATCTACACAGATACGCAGTATTTT.

This chain connects TRBV20-1 to TRBJ1-1, with 7 bases matching TRBD1. The CDR3 is 12 residues long. Germline V CDR1 and CDR2: DFQATT, SNEGSKA (reference sequence). With 4 bases clipped from V and 5 bases from J, the junction kept 4 bases outside the gene matches. The CDR3 nucleotides read TGCAGTGCTAACTACAGGGGAACTGAAGCTTTCTTT. This translates into CSANYRGTEAFF.

The chain carries TRBV12-3 or TRBV12-4 and TRBJ1-5; the match to TRBD1 covers 9 bases. V shed 6 bases, J shed 8 bases, and the junction held 2 bases outside the gene matches. The CDR3 extends over 12 amino acids. In DNA, the CDR3 is TGTGCCAGCAGCCGGACAGGGGAGCCCCAGCATTTT. Protein: CASSRTGEPQHF.

Notes on this clonotype: Germline is not matched at one junction end, which may reflect a read error. The rearrangement links TRBV7-7 to TRBJ2-1; the D call may be TRBD1 or TRBD2 (6 bases each). This CDR3 contains 16 residues. Germline CDR1 is SSHAT and CDR2 is FNYEAQ (reference sequence). The CDR3 coding sequence is TGTGCTAGCAGCTTAAGAGGGGGGCACCTAAACAATGAGCAGTTCTTC. Protein product: CASSLRGGHLNNEQFF.